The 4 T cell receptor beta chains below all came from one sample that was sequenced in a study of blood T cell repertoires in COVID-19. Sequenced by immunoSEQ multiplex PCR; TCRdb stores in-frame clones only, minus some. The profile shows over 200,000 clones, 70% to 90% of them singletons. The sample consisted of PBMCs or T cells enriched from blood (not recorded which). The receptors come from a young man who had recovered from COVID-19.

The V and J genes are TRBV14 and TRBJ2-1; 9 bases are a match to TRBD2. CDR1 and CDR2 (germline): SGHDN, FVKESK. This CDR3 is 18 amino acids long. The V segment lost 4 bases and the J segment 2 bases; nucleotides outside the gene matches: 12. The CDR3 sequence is CASSLRSLTSGAYNEQFF. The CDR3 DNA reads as TGTGCCAGCAGCCTTCGATCCTTGACTAGCGGCGCCTACAATGAGCAGTTCTTC. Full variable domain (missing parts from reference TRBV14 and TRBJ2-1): EAGVTQFPSHSVIEKGQTVTLRCDPISGHDNLYWYRRVMGKEIKFLLHFVKESKQDESGMPNNRFLAERTGGTYSTLKVQPAELEDSGVYFCASSLRSLTSGAYNEQFFGPGTRLTVL.

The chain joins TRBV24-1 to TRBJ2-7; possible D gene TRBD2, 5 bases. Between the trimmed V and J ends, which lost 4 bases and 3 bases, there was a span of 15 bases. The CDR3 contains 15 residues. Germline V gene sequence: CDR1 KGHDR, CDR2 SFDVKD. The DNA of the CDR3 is TGTGCCACCAGTGAACCGGGATTTACTGTCTACGAGCAGTACTTC. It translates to CATSEPGFTVYEQYF.

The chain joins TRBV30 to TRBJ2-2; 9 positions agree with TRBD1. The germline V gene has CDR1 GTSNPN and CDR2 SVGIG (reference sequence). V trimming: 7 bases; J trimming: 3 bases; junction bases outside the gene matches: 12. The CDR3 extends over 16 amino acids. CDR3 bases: TGTGCCTTAGGGACAGGGAAGGTTGAAGACACCGGGGAGCTGTTTTTT. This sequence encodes CALGTGKVEDTGELFF.

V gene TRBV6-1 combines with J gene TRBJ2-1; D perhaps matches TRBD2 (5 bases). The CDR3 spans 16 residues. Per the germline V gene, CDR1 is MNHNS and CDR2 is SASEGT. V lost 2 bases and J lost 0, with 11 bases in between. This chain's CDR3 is CASSESRGVSYNEQFF. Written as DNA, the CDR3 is TGTGCCAGCAGTGAATCTCGGGGAGTCTCCTACAATGAGCAGTTCTTC.